Listed below are T cell receptor beta chains from one sample, sequenced in a study of cytomegalovirus exposure and HLA in healthy donors. Only in-frame clones appear in the TCRdb table, and some are missing; sequencing was by immunoSEQ multiplex PCR. The table has about 82,000 clones, around 94% seen once; the top ten hold approximately 0.67%. The source material was PBMCs. Receptors originate from a young man in good health and CMV-seronegative. Each CDR3 is given with its conserved first and last residue. A D gene is named only where the DNA matches it firmly. Expanded clones get a size class; other rows say once, few or many, or leave the size out.

j_call v_call d_call clone_size cdr3_length cdr3_nt cdr3_aa
TRBJ1-5 TRBV21-1 NA NA 15 TGTGCCAGCAGCCCCGGGACAGGGGGCTCTCAGCCCCAGCATTTT CASSPGTGGSQPQHF
TRBJ2-2 TRBV2 NA NA 14 TGTGCCAGCGTGCAACAGGAGAACACCGGGGAGCTGTTTTTT CASVQQENTGELFF
TRBJ2-1 TRBV7-8 NA NA 15 TGTGCCAGCAGCTTCGACAGCCCCTCCTACAATGAGCAGTTCTTC CASSFDSPSYNEQFF
TRBJ2-5 TRBV30 TRBD1 NA 13 TGTGCCTGGAGTGTACAGGGGCGGCCGACCCAGTACTTC CAWSVQGRPTQYF
TRBJ2-2 TRBV11-1 TRBD2 NA 16 TGTGCCAGCAGCCGGACTAGCGGGAGTATGACCGGGGAGCTGTTTTTT CASSRTSGSMTGELFF
TRBJ2-2 TRBV5-1 TRBD2 NA 16 TGCGCCAGCAGCTTTAGCGGGACTGCGAACACCGGGGAGCTGTTTTTT CASSFSGTANTGELFF
TRBJ2-1 TRBV25-1 TRBD2 NA 17 TGTGCCAGCAGTGGGCTAGCGGGGGGGCTAGCCTACAATGAGCAGTTCTTC CASSGLAGGLAYNEQFF
TRBJ2-1 TRBV5-1 TRBD2 NA 15 TGCGCCAGCAGCTTGGAACTAGCGGGAGGGAATGAGCAGTTCTTC CASSLELAGGNEQFF
TRBJ2-1 TRBV12-5 TRBD2 NA 16 TGTGCTAGTGGTTCGGGAGCGGGAGTAGGATACAATGAGCAGTTCTTC CASGSGAGVGYNEQFF
TRBJ2-7 TRBV14 TRBD1 NA 19 TGTGCCAGCAGCCACGATGGGACAGGGGGCCTACCGCGCTCCTACGAGCAGTACTTC CASSHDGTGGLPRSYEQYF
TRBJ1-2 TRBV6-6 NA NA 12 TGTGCCAGCAGTTACCCCTACTATGGCTACACCTTC CASSYPYYGYTF
TRBJ1-1 TRBV7-9 NA few 11 TGTGCCAGCAGCGTACAATATAAAGCTTTCTTT CASSVQYKAFF
TRBJ2-2 TRBV2 NA NA 14 TGTGCCAGCAGTGGCCAGGGAAACACCGGGGAGCTGTTTTTT CASSGQGNTGELFF
TRBJ2-7 TRBV10-2 NA NA 15 TGCGCCAGCAGTGATTGGGCCCAGGTATCCTACGAGCAGTACTTC CASSDWAQVSYEQYF
TRBJ1-4 TRBV4-1 NA NA 14 TGCGCCAGCAGCCCGCAGGGGACTAATGAAAAACTGTTTTTT CASSPQGTNEKLFF
TRBJ2-3 TRBV6-1 TRBD2 NA 13 TGTGCCAGCAAGACTAGCGCCACAGATACGCAGTATTTT CASKTSATDTQYF
TRBJ1-4 TRBV27 TRBD1 NA 16 TGTGCCAGCAGTTCCTCAAGGACAGGGTTTAATGAAAAACTGTTTTTT CASSSSRTGFNEKLFF
TRBJ1-1 TRBV29-1 TRBD1 NA 14 TGCAGCGTGATGGGACAGGCTATGAACACTGAAGCTTTCTTT CSVMGQAMNTEAFF
TRBJ1-3 TRBV5-8 TRBD1 NA 17 TGTGCCAGCAGCTTCCGATCGACAGGGTTTACTGGAAACACCATATATTTT CASSFRSTGFTGNTIYF
TRBJ2-1 TRBV11-2 NA NA 15 TGTGCCAGCAGCTTTGGACAGACGTGGAGCAATGAGCAGTTCTTC CASSFGQTWSNEQFF
TRBJ1-5 TRBV28 NA NA 14 TGTGCCAGCAGTCCCGGGGGGGAGGATCAGCCCCAGCATTTT CASSPGGEDQPQHF
TRBJ2-7 TRBV10-1 TRBD2 few 14 TGCGCCAGTTCGCGGGGGGACACCACCTACGAGCAGTACTTC CASSRGDTTYEQYF
TRBJ2-7 TRBV19 TRBD2 NA 15 TGTGCCAGTAGTATCCAGCGGGGGGCGTTCTACGAGCAGTACTTC CASSIQRGAFYEQYF
TRBJ1-2 TRBV27 TRBD1 NA 16 TGTGCCAGCAGTTTATTCCCGAGACAGGGGGCCGATGGCTACACCTTC CASSLFPRQGADGYTF
TRBJ2-6 TRBV6-1 TRBD1 NA 18 TGTGCCAGCAGTGAAGGGACAGGGCGTCTCTCTGGGGCCAACGTCCTGACTTTC CASSEGTGRLSGANVLTF
TRBJ2-7 TRBV30 NA NA 16 TGTGCCTGGAGTGTTAAAAGTCCGGGAGTCCCTCTGATGCAGTACTTC CAWSVKSPGVPLMQYF